The 14 T cell receptor beta chains below all came from one sample that was sequenced in a study of T-cell memory formation after mild COVID-19. TCRdb ran MiXCR on the 5' RACE reads and lists one entry per CDR3 protein. The data contain 150,000 to 200,000 distinct CDR3 sequences, about 20% of them seen just once; the ten biggest clones take up 23%. Sequencing was carried out using PBMCs or a T cell subset sorted from them (not recorded which). Receptors were obtained from an adult woman who had mild COVID-19 (a few samples of this study predate the infection). Cell type and time point are not known.

Only a few counts were recorded for this clonotype. This chain uses TRBV5-1 with TRBJ2-4; D tentatively reads TRBD1 or TRBD2 (6 bases each). The CDR3 has 15 amino acids. Trimming cost V 3 bases and J 4 bases, with 14 bases left between them. Germline assignment: CDR1 SGHRS and CDR2 YFSETQ. CDR3 protein: CASSWGAREKNIQYF. CDR3 in DNA: TGCGCCAGCAGCTGGGGGGCAAGGGAGAAAAACATTCAGTACTTC.

In this sample, this clonotype turned up a few times. This sequence joins TRBV7-8 and TRBJ1-5, with no clear D. Germline-derived CDR1 and CDR2 are SGHVS and FQNEAQ. This CDR3 spans 15 amino acids. The germline V and J ends were trimmed by 2 bases and 3 bases, with 11 bases remaining between them. CDR3 sequence reads: CASSLFAIYNQPQHF. The CDR3 DNA is TGTGCCAGCAGCTTATTTGCCATATACAATCAGCCCCAGCATTTT.

The sample holds a few counts of this clonotype. The V and J genes are TRBV21-1 and TRBJ2-5. TRBV21-1 is shown as a pseudogene. The CDR3 has 14 amino acids. CDR3 protein: CASSKEHRTETQYF. Written as DNA, the CDR3 is TGTGCCAGCAGCAAAGAACATAGGACGGAGACCCAGTACTTC.

This clonotype was seen only a few times. The chain combines TRBV7-9 with TRBJ2-1; 9 nucleotides match TRBD1. J was trimmed by 8 bases and V by 6 bases; bases with no gene match: 5. This CDR3 contains 13 residues. Germline CDR1 SEHNR, CDR2 FQNEAQ (reference sequence). The CDR3: CASSSTGGHEQFF. The CDR3 DNA reads TGTGCCAGCAGTTCGACAGGGGGACATGAGCAGTTCTTC.

This clonotype was picked up a small number of times. The chain carries TRBV7-9 and TRBJ2-5; TRBD2 aligns across 13 bases. The CDR3 covers 18 residues. Trimming at V came to 5 bases and at J to 2 bases, leaving 11 bases not matched to a gene. CDR1 SEHNR and CDR2 FQNEAQ come from the germline V gene (reference sequence). The DNA of the CDR3 is TGTGCCAGCAGCCCATCCCTGGGGACTAGCGGGGTGCAAGAGACCCAGTACTTC. This encodes CASSPSLGTSGVQETQYF.

The V call is TRBV5-1, the J call TRBJ2-2; 7 positions match TRBD1. This CDR3 region has 13 residues. The trim removed 4 bases at V and 10 bases at J, leaving 7 bases unmatched. Germline V gene lookup returns CDR1 SGHRS and CDR2 YFSETQ. The CDR3: CASSRGGQEELFF. CDR3 DNA sequence: TGCGCCAGCAGCCGAGGGGGCCAGGAGGAGCTGTTTTTT.

The chain uses TRBV7-9 and TRBJ2-7; 8 bases are a match to TRBD1. Trimming cost V 4 bases and J 1 base; bases outside gene matches: 0. CDR3 length equals 13 residues. Per the germline V gene, CDR1 is SEHNR and CDR2 is FQNEAQ (reference sequence). DNA for the CDR3: TGTGCCAGCAGCTGGACAGGGTCCTACGAGCAGTACTTC. This sequence encodes CASSWTGSYEQYF.

This clonotype was recorded a few times. The J gene is TRBJ2-2, the V gene TRBV7-8; D is unclear. The CDR3 totals 16 residues. V gave up 2 bases and J gave up 2 bases, with 12 bases separating them. Germline V gene data show CDR1 as SGHVS and CDR2 as FQNEAQ. CDR3 sequence (DNA): TGTGCCAGCAGCTTAAGGACCCGAGCTAACACCGGGGAGCTGTTTTTT. Its protein product is CASSLRTRANTGELFF.

In this sample, this clonotype turned up a few times. The CDR3 DNA is TGTGCCAGCAGCGAGACCCGTAGGGGAGATACGCAGTATTTT. This encodes CASSETRRGDTQYF. The chain employs TRBV7-9 and TRBJ2-3; a possible D gene is TRBD1 (5 bases). CDR1 is SEHNR, CDR2 FQNEAQ, per germline (reference sequence). V was shortened by 5 bases and J by 5 bases, with 14 bases between the two germline ends. The CDR3 is made up of 14 amino acids.

CDR3: CASSYVWDLDWSSYNSPLHF. CDR3 DNA: TGTGCCAGCAGTTACGTGTGGGATCTAGACTGGAGCTCCTATAATTCACCCCTCCACTTT. V and J are TRBV6-5 and TRBJ1-6; D call uncertain. Trimming stripped 2 bases from V and 0 bases from J, with 20 bases between. Per the germline V gene, CDR1 is MNHEY and CDR2 is SVGAGI. There are 20 residues in the CDR3.

The gene calls are TRBV5-1 and TRBJ2-5; possible D gene TRBD1, 6 bases. CDR1 and CDR2 from the germline V gene are SGHRS and YFSETQ. V gave up 3 bases and J gave up 5 bases, with 14 bases separating them. CDR3 length: 14 residues. The CDR3 sequence is CASSSGTQRETQYF. As DNA, the CDR3 is TGCGCCAGCAGCTCCGGGACACAACGGGAGACCCAGTACTTC.

Details on this clonotype: The junction and the germline gene differ at one end; a read error may be behind it. The genes are TRBV7-8 and TRBJ2-2; D not resolved. This CDR3 contains 11 residues. Germline V gene data show CDR1 as SGHVS and CDR2 as FQNEAQ. The CDR3 here is CASSITEELFF. CDR3 in DNA: TGTGCCAGCAGCATCACCGAGGAGCTGTTTTTT.

A few counts support this clonotype. The chain joins TRBV15 to TRBJ1-1, with D tentatively TRBD1 (5 bases). The ends were cut back, 7 bases at V and 3 bases at J, with 12 bases in the middle. The CDR3 contains 13 residues. Germline CDR1 reads LNHNV; CDR2 reads YYDKDF (reference sequence). This CDR3 is CATNMGPYTEAFF. The CDR3 DNA follows: TGTGCCACCAACATGGGGCCGTACACTGAAGCTTTCTTT.

V and J are TRBV6-5 and TRBJ1-1; no definite D call. Trimming removed 5 bases at V and 5 bases at J, with 12 bases between. This CDR3 is 13 amino acids long. The V gene's germline CDR1 is MNHEY and CDR2 SVGAGI. The CDR3 DNA is TGTGCCAGCAGTAGTCGTGACGGAACTGAAGCTTTCTTT. It codes for CASSSRDGTEAFF.